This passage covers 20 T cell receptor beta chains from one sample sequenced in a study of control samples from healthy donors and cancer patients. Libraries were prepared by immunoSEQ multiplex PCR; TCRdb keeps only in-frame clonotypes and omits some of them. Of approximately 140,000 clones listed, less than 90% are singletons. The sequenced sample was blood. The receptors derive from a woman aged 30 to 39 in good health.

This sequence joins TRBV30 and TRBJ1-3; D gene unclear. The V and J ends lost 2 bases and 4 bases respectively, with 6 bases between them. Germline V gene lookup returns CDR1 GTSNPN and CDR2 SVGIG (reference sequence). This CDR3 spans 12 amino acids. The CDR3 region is CAWSYWGNTIYF. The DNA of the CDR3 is TGTGCCTGGAGTTATTGGGGAAACACCATATATTTT.

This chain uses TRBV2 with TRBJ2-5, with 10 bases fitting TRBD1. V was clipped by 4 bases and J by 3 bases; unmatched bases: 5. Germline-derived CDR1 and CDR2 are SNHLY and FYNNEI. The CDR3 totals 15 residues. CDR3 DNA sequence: TGTGCCAGCAGTGCCGACAGGGGGCTAGAAGAGACCCAGTACTTC. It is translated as CASSADRGLEETQYF.

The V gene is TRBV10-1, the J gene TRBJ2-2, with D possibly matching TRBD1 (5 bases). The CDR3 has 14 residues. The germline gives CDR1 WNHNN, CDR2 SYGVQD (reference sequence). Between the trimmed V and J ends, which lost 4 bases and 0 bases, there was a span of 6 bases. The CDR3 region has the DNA TGCGCCAGCAGTGCGACAGCGAACACCGGGGAGCTGTTTTTT. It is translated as CASSATANTGELFF.

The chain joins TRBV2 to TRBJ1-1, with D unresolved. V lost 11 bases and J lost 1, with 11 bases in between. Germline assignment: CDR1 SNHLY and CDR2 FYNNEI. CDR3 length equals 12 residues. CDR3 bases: TGTGCCGGTTCTCGACAGAACACTGAAGCTTTCTTT. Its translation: CAGSRQNTEAFF.

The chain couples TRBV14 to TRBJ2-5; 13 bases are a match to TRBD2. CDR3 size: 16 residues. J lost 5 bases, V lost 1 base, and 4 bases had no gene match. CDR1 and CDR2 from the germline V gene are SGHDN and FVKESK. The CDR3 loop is CASSQGLAGGPETQYF. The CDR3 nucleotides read TGTGCCAGCAGCCAAGGACTAGCGGGAGGTCCGGAGACCCAGTACTTC.

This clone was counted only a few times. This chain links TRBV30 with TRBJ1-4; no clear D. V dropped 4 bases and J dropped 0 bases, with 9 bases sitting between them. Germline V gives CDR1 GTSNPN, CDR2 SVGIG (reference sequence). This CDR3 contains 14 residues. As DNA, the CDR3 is TGTGCCTGGAAAAGAAGAGCAACTAATGAAAAACTGTTTTTT. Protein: CAWKRRATNEKLFF.

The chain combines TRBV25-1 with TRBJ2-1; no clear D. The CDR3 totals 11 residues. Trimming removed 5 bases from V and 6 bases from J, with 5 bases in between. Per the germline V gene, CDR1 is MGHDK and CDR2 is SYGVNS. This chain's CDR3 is CASSRGNEQFF. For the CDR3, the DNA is TGTGCCAGCAGTCGCGGCAATGAGCAGTTCTTC. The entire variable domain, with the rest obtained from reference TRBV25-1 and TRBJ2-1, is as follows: EADIYQTPRYLVIGTGKKITLECSQTMGHDKMYWYQQDPGMELHLIHYSYGVNSTEKGDLSSESTVSRIRTEHFPLTLESARPSHTSQYLCASSRGNEQFFGPGTRLTVL.

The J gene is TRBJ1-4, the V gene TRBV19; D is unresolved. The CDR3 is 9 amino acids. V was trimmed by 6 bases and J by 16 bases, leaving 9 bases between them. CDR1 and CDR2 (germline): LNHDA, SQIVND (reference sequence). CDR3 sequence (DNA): TGTGCCAGTAGGGGCAAAGGGTTTTTT. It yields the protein CASRGKGFF.

CDR3 sequence: CASSQEGRDNQPQHF. CDR3 nucleotides: TGTGCCAGCAGCCAAGAAGGCAGGGACAATCAGCCCCAGCATTTT. J is TRBJ1-5 and V is TRBV3-1 (or the pseudogene TRBV3-2); TRBD1 might be the D (5 bases). The V gene's germline CDR1 is LGHDT and CDR2 YNNKEL (reference sequence). This CDR3 is built from 15 residues. V shed 0 bases and J shed 3 bases, with 9 bases lying between them.

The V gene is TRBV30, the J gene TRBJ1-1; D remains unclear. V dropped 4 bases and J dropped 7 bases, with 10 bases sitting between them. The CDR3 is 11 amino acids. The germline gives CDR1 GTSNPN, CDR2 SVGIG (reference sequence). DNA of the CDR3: TGTGCCTGGATCCGGTTCGATGAAGCTTTCTTT. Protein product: CAWIRFDEAFF.

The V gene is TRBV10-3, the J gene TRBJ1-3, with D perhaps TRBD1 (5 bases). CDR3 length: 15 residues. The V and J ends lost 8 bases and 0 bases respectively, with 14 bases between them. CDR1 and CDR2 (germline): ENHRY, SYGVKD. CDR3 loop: CAIGPGESSGNTIYF. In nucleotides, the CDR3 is TGTGCCATCGGACCGGGGGAGAGCTCTGGAAACACCATATATTTT.

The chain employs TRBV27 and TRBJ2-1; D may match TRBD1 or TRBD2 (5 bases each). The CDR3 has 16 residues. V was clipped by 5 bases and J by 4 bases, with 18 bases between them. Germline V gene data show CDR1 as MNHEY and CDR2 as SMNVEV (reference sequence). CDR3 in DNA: TGTGCCAGCAGTACTAGACGCTGGGACGGATACAATGAGCAGTTCTTC. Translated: CASSTRRWDGYNEQFF.

CDR3 in DNA: TGTGCCAGCAGCGCCTTGACTAGCGGGACTCAAGAGACCCAGTACTTC. Protein product: CASSALTSGTQETQYF. The chain joins TRBV9 to TRBJ2-5; TRBD2 matches at 11 bases. Looked up from germline, CDR1 is SGDLS and CDR2 is YYNGEE. The CDR3 is 16 amino acids. The J segment lost 2 bases and the V segment lost 3 bases, leaving 6 bases of the junction unmatched.

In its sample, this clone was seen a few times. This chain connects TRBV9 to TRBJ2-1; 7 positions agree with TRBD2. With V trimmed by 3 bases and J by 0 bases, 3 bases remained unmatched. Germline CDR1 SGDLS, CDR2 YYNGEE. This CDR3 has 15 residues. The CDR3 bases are TGTGCCAGCAGCGCTAGCGGTAGCTCCTACAATGAGCAGTTCTTC. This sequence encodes CASSASGSSYNEQFF.

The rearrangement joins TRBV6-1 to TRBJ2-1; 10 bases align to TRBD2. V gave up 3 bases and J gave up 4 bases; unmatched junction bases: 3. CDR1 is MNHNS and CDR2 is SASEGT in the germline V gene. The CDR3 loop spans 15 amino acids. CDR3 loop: CASSDLAGGYNEQFF. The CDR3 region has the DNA TGTGCCAGCAGTGATTTAGCGGGAGGTTACAATGAGCAGTTCTTC.

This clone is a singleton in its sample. DNA for the CDR3: TGTGCCAGCAGCCCACGGGAGGCGCTTAACTATGGCTACACCTTC. Encoded protein: CASSPREALNYGYTF. V is TRBV7-8 and J is TRBJ1-2; no definite D call. Trimming left V 5 bases short and J 1 base short, with 14 bases between. In germline, CDR1 is SGHVS, CDR2 FQNEAQ. The length of the CDR3 is 15 residues.

The CDR3 spells CASSGSSYNEQFF. DNA of the CDR3: TGTGCCAGTAGCGGGAGCTCCTACAATGAGCAGTTCTTC. The rearrangement uses TRBV19 and TRBJ2-1; perhaps TRBD2 as D (6 bases). V lost 6 bases to trimming and J lost 0 bases, with 6 bases between them. The germline V gene has CDR1 LNHDA and CDR2 SQIVND (reference sequence). The CDR3 length is 13 residues.

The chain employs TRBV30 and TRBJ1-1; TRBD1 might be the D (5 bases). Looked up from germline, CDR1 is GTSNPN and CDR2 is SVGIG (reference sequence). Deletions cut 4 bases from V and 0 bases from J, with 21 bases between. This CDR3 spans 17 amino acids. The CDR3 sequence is CAWTPWGGYNMNTEAFF. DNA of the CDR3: TGTGCCTGGACCCCTTGGGGGGGGTATAATATGAACACTGAAGCTTTCTTT.

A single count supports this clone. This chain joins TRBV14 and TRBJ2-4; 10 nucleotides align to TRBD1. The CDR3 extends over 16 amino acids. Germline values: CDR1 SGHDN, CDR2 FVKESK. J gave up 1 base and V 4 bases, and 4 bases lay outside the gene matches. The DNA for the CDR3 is TGTGCCAGCAGCCTGGACAGGGGGATGGCCAAAAACATTCAGTACTTC. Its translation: CASSLDRGMAKNIQYF.

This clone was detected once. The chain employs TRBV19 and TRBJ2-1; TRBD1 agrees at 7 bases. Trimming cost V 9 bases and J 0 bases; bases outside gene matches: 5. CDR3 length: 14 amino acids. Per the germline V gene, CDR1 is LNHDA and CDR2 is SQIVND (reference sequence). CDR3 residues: CASNRGSSYNEQFF. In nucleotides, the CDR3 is TGTGCCAGCAACAGGGGCAGCTCCTACAATGAGCAGTTCTTC.